This TCR beta chain originates from a study of blood T cells in healthy people across ages. Primers used in a second PCR of about 7 to 12 cycles were a sample-barcoded 5' primer and a J-beta primer mix. In TCRdb, the 5' RACE reads were re-called with MiXCR into one record per CDR3 protein. The table records 800,000 or so distinct CDR3 sequences, less than 80% of them present only once. V dropped 6 bases and J dropped 3; count of bases not matched to a gene: 9. The CDR3 is 16 residues long. The germline V gene has CDR1 MNHEY and CDR2 SVGEGT. Comments on this clonotype: Its antigen is not identified.

Regarding the study as a whole: Relative to aged donors, long-lived donors carried more naive CD4+ cells and displayed higher diversity. There was no known CMV status for donors, so expanded clonotype changes were possibly confounded. Without sorted subsets, naive and antigen-experienced compartments could not be conclusively compared.

This sequence originates from a man younger than 45 in good health. The chain links TRBV6-2 or TRBV6-3 to TRBJ2-3; 10 nucleotides agree with TRBD1. The sample consisted of blood. CDR3 sequence: CASSPTGTGATDTQYF. The CDR3 region has the DNA TGTGCCAGCAGCCCAACCGGGACAGGGGCTACAGATACGCAGTATTTT.